This TCR beta chain appears in the sequencing data of a study of blood T cell repertoires in COVID-19. For the study at large: T cells, B-cell-depleted T cells, or PBMCs supplied cDNA or gDNA.

CDR1 MDHEN and CDR2 SYDVKM come from the germline V gene. The ends lost 5 bases at V and 7 bases at J; junction bases unmatched: 4. This CDR3 has 14 amino acids. Generated by immunoSEQ multiplex PCR, the TCRdb table keeps only in-frame clones and is missing some. In the table there are tens of thousands of clones, approximately 90% of which are singletons. The sequence was collected from a woman aged 80 or over with active COVID-19. The genes are TRBV28 and TRBJ2-1; TRBD2 matches at 11 bases. The sequenced material came from peripheral blood. The CDR3 DNA is TGTGCCAGCAGTCTAGCGGGAGGATTGAATGAGCAGTTCTTC. This encodes CASSLAGGLNEQFF.